This TCR beta chain originates from a study of T cell responses to AZD1222 COVID-19 vaccine (dated by TCRdb to the early 2020s). In terms of the full investigation: TCR sequencing was performed for approximately 240 trial participants, of whom some 200 were given two doses of AZD1222 and approximately 25 were given two doses of MenACWY control vaccine. Trial participants were enrolled by age into subgroups of 18-55, 56-69 and 70-plus years, and approximately 150, 30 and 60 TCR-sequenced participants, respectively, were included in these subgroups.

The CDR3 regions of human TCRbeta chains were subjected to immunosequencing. For the original study's pipeline: TCRs in the repertoires were compared against a reference library of SARS-CoV-2-specific TCRs that had been generated with the MIRA antigen-specificity platform. Breadth meant the fraction of unique TCRs that were SARS-CoV-2-associated, whereas depth meant the fraction of total T cells that were SARS-CoV-2-associated. Using the MIRA data, each spike-specific TCR was mapped to the spike region that the TCR reacts to and placed in a CD4 or CD8 class. Log10-transformed breadth and depth values were compared by one-way ANOVA with Sidak's multiple comparisons tests. The table comes from immuneACCESS by way of TCRdb, which keeps in-frame sequences with V and J called. Part of the clones is missing from these tables; in studies checked, under half for an unresolved V gene and the rest for unknown reasons. V, J and clone size reflect that table, while D and trimming were determined from the DNA. Counted in this sample were 90,000 to 100,000 clones; about 88% of them appeared once. 13% to 15% of the sample rests with the top ten.

Findings and caveats that apply to the study as a whole: Because no day 14 peak-response samples were available, repertoires were characterized only after the peak T cell response. Conclusions about previously exposed vaccinees are limited because only a handful of AZD1222 recipients were SARS-CoV-2 seropositive at baseline. CD4 TCRs associated with the vaccine covered the entire spike protein, and the dominant responses were in regions 160-218 and 743-854. The 56-69-year group was small, and its depth increase did not reach significance, likely because of low power. Reportedly, close to half of the unique spike-specific TCRs recognized epitopes lying outside the regions that are mutated in the B.1.351 and B.1.1.7 variants. After two AZD1222 doses, spike-specific TCR breadth and depth were significantly higher than at day 0 and than in MenACWY recipients. Participants were mostly white British and included more females than males, and it was suggested by the authors that clonal diversity may have been underestimated.

Regarding this clone: The target of this receptor is not known. The record has no base qualities; no much larger clone is one base away.

The time point label on this specimen signifies: about 28 days (+/-7) after the second vaccine dose. AZD1222 recipients given second doses at about 4 weeks or at about 12 weeks were pooled, since spike-specific TCR depth and breadth were not found to differ between the two schedules. Samples from vaccinated people were obtained from the UK trials COV001 and COV002, which included a single-blind randomized controlled phase 2/3 trial of AZD1222 (ChAdOx1 nCoV-19) in healthy adults. For TCRbeta chain sequencing, PBMC samples were collected from trial participants at day 0 and at day 28 after the second dose. The junction carries 11 bases between V and J, which are trimmed by 3 bases and 2 bases respectively. From a lookup of the germline V gene, CDR1 and CDR2 are KGHSH and LQKENI. The CDR3 sequence holds 15 residues, the cysteine and phenylalanine included. The retained sequence is limited to the CDR3, 45 bases, with the frame set at the first base.

Sequences were derived from peripheral blood, sampled 28 days after the second AZD1222 dose. Recombination joined TRBV18 with TRBJ1-3, and TRBD1 may be the D gene, going by 6 matching bases. The TCR originated in an adult who received the AZD1222 COVID-19 vaccine. The nucleotide sequence reads TGTGCCAGCTCACCCGGACAGTCTCCTGGAAACACCATATATTTT. Its product reads: CASSPGQSPGNTIYF.